These T cell receptor beta chains were read from a single sample in a study of memory CD4+ T cells and cytomegalovirus serostatus. Measured with immunoSEQ multiplex PCR; TCRdb has only the in-frame clones, and not every one. The profile shows tens of thousands of clones, 70% to 80% of them singletons. The sample consisted of memory CD4+ T cells from blood. The receptors stem from an adult in good health and CMV-seropositive. Both conserved end residues are part of each CDR3. The D gene is left open where the match is weak. For some rows the clone size is stated as once, few or many, or as a class when expanded; others skip it.

clone_size,cdr3_length,v_call,d_call,j_call,cdr3_nt,cdr3_aa
-,14,TRBV4-1,-,TRBJ2-3,TGCGCCAGCAGCTCGCCAGGGCGGACAGATACGCAGTATTTT,CASSSPGRTDTQYF
-,11,TRBV6-1,-,TRBJ1-2,TGTGCCACGGACTTTAACTATGGCTACACCTTC,CATDFNYGYTF
-,13,TRBV25-1,-,TRBJ1-5,TGTGCCAGCAGTGGGGGGGGAAACCAGCCCCAGCATTTT,CASSGGGNQPQHF
-,14,TRBV18,-,TRBJ1-1,TGTGCCAGCTCACCATCCGAGAGAGTCTCTGAAGCTTTCTTT,CASSPSERVSEAFF
few,14,TRBV6-5,-,TRBJ1-6,TGTGCCAGCGCTCAGAGCCTTAATAATTCACCCCTCCACTTT,CASAQSLNNSPLHF
-,15,TRBV7-3,-,TRBJ2-1,TGTGCCAGCAGCCGCCAGGCCAGCTCCTACAATGAGCAGTTCTTC,CASSRQASSYNEQFF
-,15,TRBV5-6,TRBD2,TRBJ2-7,TGTGCCAGCAGCTTGACTAGCGGGGGTCAGTACGAGCAGTACTTC,CASSLTSGGQYEQYF
few,11,TRBV29-1,-,TRBJ1-1,TGCAGCGTTGACAGTATAACTGAAGCTTTCTTT,CSVDSITEAFF
few,13,TRBV7-9,-,TRBJ1-1,TGTGCCAGCAGCCCTCAATCGGGGATTGAAGCTTTCTTT,CASSPQSGIEAFF
few,12,TRBV2,-,TRBJ2-7,TGTGCCAGCAGACCCGACCGCGACGAGCAGTACTTC,CASRPDRDEQYF
-,11,TRBV20-1,-,TRBJ2-1,TGCAGTGCTAGTAAGTACGATGAGCAGTTCTTC,CSASKYDEQFF
-,16,TRBV11-2,-,TRBJ2-7,TGTGCCAGCAGCTTCCATTTGGACGCAAGTTACTACGAGCAGTACTTC,CASSFHLDASYYEQYF
-,14,TRBV7-9,TRBD1,TRBJ1-1,TGTGCCAGCAGCTTTAACAGGGGGGAAACTGAAGCTTTCTTT,CASSFNRGETEAFF
-,16,TRBV7-2,-,TRBJ1-1,TGTGCCAGCAGCTTAGGCAGGGGAGGGGGACTGGCTGAAGCTTTCTTT,CASSLGRGGGLAEAFF
-,15,TRBV27,-,TRBJ1-1,TGTGCCAGCAGTTGGAGTTCCGGGGGGGACACTGAAGCTTTCTTT,CASSWSSGGDTEAFF
-,12,TRBV9,-,TRBJ1-2,TGTGCCAGCAGCGTAGGGGTGGATGGCTACACCTTC,CASSVGVDGYTF
-,14,TRBV11-2,-,TRBJ2-2,TGTGCCAGCAGCTCCCCCAAGAACACCGGGGAGCTGTTTTTT,CASSSPKNTGELFF
-,12,TRBV4-1,-,TRBJ2-4,TGCGCCAGCAGCCAACGACCGGACATTCAGTACTTC,CASSQRPDIQYF
-,13,TRBV7-9,-,TRBJ1-2,TGTGCCAGCAGCATCCAGGGGTTCTATGGCTACACCTTC,CASSIQGFYGYTF
few,16,TRBV6-5,-,TRBJ2-2,TGTGCCAGCAGTTACAAAGTCCCAGGGAGCACCGGGGAGCTGTTTTTT,CASSYKVPGSTGELFF
-,11,TRBV2,-,TRBJ2-5,TGTGCCAGCAGCGCAGGGTCGACCCAGTACTTC,CASSAGSTQYF